This T cell receptor (beta chain) appears in the sequencing data of a study of T-cell reconstitution after alpha-beta-depleted transplantation in children. Unique molecular identifiers were incorporated during preparation of the TCRbeta library. TCRdb processed the PCR reads anew with MiXCR; each CDR3 protein has one entry. This repertoire shows 200,000 to 250,000 distinct CDR3 sequences, 9.7% found once; its top ten account for around 5.1%. The CDR3 has 15 amino acids. V gave up 4 bases and J gave up 6 bases; unmatched junction bases: 5. This clonotype was detected many times. The clonotype originates from a human donor who donated a stem cell graft to a child with SCID. This chain links TRBV12-3 or TRBV12-4 with TRBJ2-2, with TRBD1 matching 10 bases. The sequenced sample was PBMCs from the stem cell graft donor, obtained from the stem cell graft. The CDR3 region has the DNA TGTGCCAGCAGTTCGTGGACAGGGGGACCCGGGGAGCTGTTTTTT. Translation gives CASSSWTGGPGELFF.